This is a list of T cell receptor beta chains from one sample in a study of blood T cell repertoires in COVID-19. Method: immunoSEQ multiplex PCR; TCRdb's copy keeps in-frame clones and lacks some. The table lists some 120,000 clones, 80% of them singletons. Material for sequencing was peripheral blood. These receptors came from a human donor in a cohort sampled during active COVID-19. The CDR3 runs from the conserved cysteine through the conserved F or W. A D gene is named only where the DNA matches it firmly. The size entry is marked missing in some rows and otherwise reads once, few, many or a size class.

CDR3aa	CDR3nt	j_gene	abundance	v_gene	len	d_gene
CASSAMTGHTDTQYF	TGTGCCAGCAGCGCCATGACAGGTCACACAGATACGCAGTATTTT	TRBJ2-3	-	TRBV9	15	-
CASSLDSYNEQFF	TGCGCCAGCAGCTTGGACTCTTACAATGAGCAGTTCTTC	TRBJ2-1	many	TRBV5-1	13	-
CASSFGGTRPGELFF	TGTGCCAGCAGTTTCGGGGGGACTAGACCCGGGGAGCTGTTTTTT	TRBJ2-2	-	TRBV28	15	TRBD2
CASSLGGSRGNTEAFF	TGTGCCAGCAGCTTAGGAGGCTCCAGGGGAAACACTGAAGCTTTCTTT	TRBJ1-1	-	TRBV11-3	16	-
CASSQDARGRRDEQYF	TGTGCCAGCAGCCAAGACGCCAGGGGCCGTCGTGATGAGCAGTACTTC	TRBJ2-7	few	TRBV7-9	16	-
CASSLGQVGEKLFF	TGTGCCAGCAGCTTGGGGCAGGTCGGGGAAAAACTGTTTTTT	TRBJ1-4	once	TRBV7-2	14	-
CASSIPGGGYNEQFF	TGTGCCAGCAGTATCCCCGGGGGGGGGTACAATGAGCAGTTCTTC	TRBJ2-1	once	TRBV28	15	TRBD2
CASSPGQGANYGYTF	TGTGCCAGCTCACCAGGACAGGGGGCCAACTATGGCTACACCTTC	TRBJ1-2	-	TRBV18	15	TRBD1
CASSQDLGAYGYTF	TGCGCCAGCAGCCAAGACCTTGGGGCCTATGGCTACACCTTC	TRBJ1-2	-	TRBV4-1	14	-
CASSLGQGSTEAFF	TGTGCCAGCAGTTTAGGGCAGGGGAGCACTGAAGCTTTCTTT	TRBJ1-1	-	TRBV28	14	-
CASSDGWGVSGNTIYF	TGTGCCAGCAGTGATGGTTGGGGGGTCTCGGGAAACACCATATATTTT	TRBJ1-3	-	TRBV6-1	16	-
CASSEGQGSYEQYF	TGTGCCAGTAGTGAGGGACAGGGCTCCTACGAGCAGTACTTC	TRBJ2-7	-	TRBV19	14	TRBD1
CASSQERLTRGTQYF	TGTGCCAGCAGCCAAGAAAGGCTAACGCGGGGGACCCAGTACTTC	TRBJ2-5	-	TRBV3-1/TRBV3-2	15	-
CASSRPRTSGRLEQFF	TGTGCCAGCAGCCGACCCCGGACTAGCGGGAGACTTGAGCAGTTCTTC	TRBJ2-1	-	TRBV7-8	16	TRBD2
CASSSSGGAFYEQYF	TGTGCCAGCAGCTCCAGCGGGGGCGCGTTCTACGAGCAGTACTTC	TRBJ2-7	few	TRBV7-2	15	TRBD2
CASSTGFRGNTEAFF	TGTGCCAGCAGCACCGGATTTCGGGGGAACACTGAAGCTTTCTTT	TRBJ1-1	-	TRBV3-1/TRBV3-2	15	-